The 32 T cell receptor beta chains below were found in one sample sequenced in a study of long-term antiretroviral therapy in people with HIV. An immunoSEQ assay, version v3.0, was performed at survey level. Clones were read by immunoSEQ multiplex PCR, and TCRdb kept only the in-frame ones, dropping some. The sample records some 19,000 clones, approximately 84% being singletons. Sequenced here: unsorted PBMCs, sampled 0.9 years after starting antiretroviral therapy. The receptor source for this set is a man between 18 and 29 years old with HIV.

The chain uses TRBV15 and TRBJ2-2; a weak D match, TRBD2 (5 bases). Germline CDR1 LNHNV, CDR2 YYDKDF (reference sequence). The germline V and J ends were trimmed by 0 bases and 4 bases, with 6 bases remaining between them. This CDR3 spans 14 amino acids. The CDR3 sequence: CATSRDRGTGELFF. In DNA, the CDR3 is TGTGCCACCAGCAGAGATCGGGGCACCGGGGAGCTGTTTTTT.

The gene calls are TRBV7-9 and TRBJ2-1, with a tentative D call TRBD2 (5 bases). CDR1 and CDR2 (germline): SEHNR, FQNEAQ (reference sequence). Trimming cost V 2 bases and J 5 bases, with 13 bases left between them. This CDR3 is 15 amino acids long. CDR3 amino acids: CASSLIDVSDNEQFF. Here the CDR3 DNA reads TGTGCCAGCAGCTTAATTGACGTTAGCGACAATGAGCAGTTCTTC.

The chain links TRBV11-2 to TRBJ2-2, with 13 positions matching TRBD2. In germline, CDR1 is SGHAT, CDR2 FQNNGV. The V and J ends lost 4 bases and 5 bases, in that order; junction bases with no gene match: 13. The CDR3 covers 19 residues. The CDR3 DNA sequence: TGTGCCAGCAGCTCATTCAGGACTAGCGGGGGAAGAGGAACCGGGGAGCTGTTTTTT. It translates to CASSSFRTSGGRGTGELFF.

The J gene is TRBJ2-1, the V gene TRBV20-1; 7 positions match TRBD1. This CDR3 is built from 11 residues. The V gene end was trimmed by 3 bases and the J gene end by 9 bases; junction bases not matched to a gene: 2. Germline V gives CDR1 DFQATT, CDR2 SNEGSKA (reference sequence). In DNA, the CDR3 is TGCAGTGCTAGTAACAGGGGTGAGCAGTTCTTC. Translated: CSASNRGEQFF.

This sequence joins TRBV9 and TRBJ2-2; possibly TRBD1 for D (5 bases). This CDR3 is built from 13 residues. Germline-derived CDR1 and CDR2 are SGDLS and YYNGEE. Deletions cut 1 base from V and 7 bases from J, with 8 bases between. This CDR3 is CASSVQGHGELFF. CDR3 coding DNA: TGTGCCAGCAGCGTACAGGGTCACGGGGAGCTGTTTTTT.

In its sample, this clone was seen a few times. CDR3 sequence (DNA): TGTGCCAGCAGCCCCGCCTGGGACAGAAGCACAGATACGCAGTATTTT. This translates into CASSPAWDRSTDTQYF. J is TRBJ2-3 and V is TRBV11-1; 7 positions agree with TRBD1. Trimming at V came to 5 bases and at J to 0 bases, leaving 8 bases not matched to a gene. The CDR3 runs to 16 residues. Per germline, CDR1 SGHAT and CDR2 FQDESV (reference sequence).

The rearrangement links TRBV27 to TRBJ1-2, with D tentatively TRBD1 (6 bases). In germline, CDR1 is MNHEY, CDR2 SMNVEV (reference sequence). The CDR3 length is 16 residues. Trimming left V 2 bases short and J 5 bases short, with 18 bases between. This CDR3 is CASSLGGRGGTYGYTF. The CDR3 DNA reads as TGTGCCAGCAGTTTAGGGGGCAGGGGAGGGACTTATGGCTACACCTTC.

Only a few counts were recorded for this clone. The chain combines TRBV11-2 with TRBJ1-1; D unclear. Trimming took off 1 base at V and 6 bases at J, with 6 bases between the two ends. In germline, CDR1 is SGHAT, CDR2 FQNNGV. This CDR3 comprises 12 residues. CDR3 sequence (DNA): TGTGCCAGCAGCTTAGTCCAGGCTGAAGCTTTCTTT. Protein: CASSLVQAEAFF.

The count of this clone is one. The chain is built from TRBV7-9 and TRBJ2-1; 8 nucleotides agree with TRBD2. This CDR3 has 14 residues. V shed 6 bases, J shed 9 bases, and the junction held 10 bases outside the gene matches. Germline lookup yields CDR1 SEHNR and CDR2 FQNEAQ (reference sequence). CDR3 sequence reads: CASRFLTSEFEQFF. DNA for the CDR3: TGTGCCAGCAGATTCTTGACTAGCGAGTTTGAGCAGTTCTTC.

This chain joins TRBV19 and TRBJ1-1; the D is unclear. The CDR3 extends over 13 amino acids. Trimming pared 10 bases from V and 7 bases from J, leaving 19 bases between. Germline V CDR1 and CDR2: LNHDA, SQIVND (reference sequence). CDR3 residues: CATPLRAGLEAFF. Here the CDR3 DNA reads TGTGCCACCCCCCTTAGGGCAGGCCTTGAAGCTTTCTTT.

The gene calls are TRBV7-8 and TRBJ2-2; no clear D. Between the trimmed V and J ends, which lost 6 bases and 5 bases, there was a span of 13 bases. The CDR3 extends over 14 amino acids. From germline, CDR1 is SGHVS and CDR2 FQNEAQ. As DNA, the CDR3 is TGTGCCAGCAGGAAATGGCAGGATACCGGGGAGCTGTTTTTT. Translation: CASRKWQDTGELFF. The whole variable domain, filled in from reference TRBV7-8 and TRBJ2-2, reads GAGVSQSPRYKVAKRGQDVALRCDPISGHVSLFWYQQALGQGPEFLTYFQNEAQLDKSGLPSDRFFAERPEGSVSTLKIQRTQQEDSAVYLCASRKWQDTGELFFGEGSRLTVL.

V gene TRBV11-2 combines with J gene TRBJ2-6, with D possibly matching TRBD2 (5 bases). Germline V gene sequence: CDR1 SGHAT, CDR2 FQNNGV. Trimming shortened V by 0 bases and J by 1 base, and 19 bases separated the two germline ends. This CDR3 comprises 20 residues. In DNA form, the CDR3 reads TGTGCCAGCAGCTTAGACTCGTGGGGTGAGGGTGATTCTGGGGCCAACGTCCTGACTTTC. It is translated as CASSLDSWGEGDSGANVLTF.

The chain is built from TRBV6-4 and TRBJ2-3; D may be TRBD1 (7 bases). There are 14 residues in the CDR3. Germline-derived CDR1 and CDR2 are MRHNA and SNTAGT. V lost 6 bases and J 0 bases, leaving 10 bases between the germline ends. The chain's CDR3 is CASREGASTDTQYF. CDR3 coding DNA: TGTGCCAGCAGGGAGGGGGCCAGCACAGATACGCAGTATTTT.

The chain joins TRBV28 to TRBJ1-1; possibly TRBD1 for D (6 bases). In germline, CDR1 is MDHEN, CDR2 SYDVKM. V dropped 2 bases and J dropped 5 bases, with 21 bases sitting between them. This CDR3 spans 17 amino acids. The CDR3 coding sequence is TGTGCCAGCAGTTTAGCGGGAGGCGGGGGGCGAGCGACTGAAGCTTTCTTT. This gives the protein CASSLAGGGGRATEAFF.

The chain combines TRBV7-2 with TRBJ1-5; TRBD1 is a possible D gene (6 bases). The CDR3 consists of 14 residues. Germline V gene data show CDR1 as SGHTA and CDR2 as FQGNSA. The V end lost 5 bases, the J end lost 3 bases, and 11 bases lay between the germline ends. The DNA of the CDR3 is TGTGCCAGCAGCACCAGGGACACCAATCAGCCCCAGCATTTT. Encoded protein: CASSTRDTNQPQHF.

The chain employs TRBV4-1 and TRBJ1-4; D is unresolved. Trimming removed 5 bases at V and 7 bases at J, with 14 bases between. Germline lookup yields CDR1 MGHRA and CDR2 YSYEKL. CDR3 length equals 14 residues. The CDR3 protein is CASSSRSVPEKLFF. The DNA of the CDR3 is TGCGCCAGCAGCTCTCGGTCGGTCCCTGAAAAACTGTTTTTT.

This clone appeared a few times. This sequence joins TRBV7-9 and TRBJ1-1, with D perhaps matching TRBD1 (5 bases). This CDR3 has 16 residues. Germline V gene data show CDR1 as SEHNR and CDR2 as FQNEAQ (reference sequence). The V end was cut by 7 bases, the J end by 1 base, with 19 bases between. The CDR3 nucleotides read TGTGCCAGCATGGGCAGGGCCCCTGAAACGAACACTGAAGCTTTCTTT. Translation: CASMGRAPETNTEAFF. The whole variable domain, filled in from reference TRBV7-9 and TRBJ1-1, reads DTGVSQNPRHKITKRGQNVTFRCDPISEHNRLYWYRQTLGQGPEFLTYFQNEAQLEKSRLLSDRFSAERPKGSFSTLEIQRTEQGDSAMYLCASMGRAPETNTEAFFGQGTRLTVV.

The chain joins TRBV6-1 to TRBJ2-3; D perhaps matches TRBD1 (5 bases). Trimming stripped 2 bases from V and 0 bases from J, with 18 bases between. Germline loops: CDR1 MNHNS, CDR2 SASEGT. The CDR3 loop spans 18 amino acids. Written as DNA, the CDR3 is TGTGCCAGCAGTGAAAAGGCCACGGCAGGGTATAGCACAGATACGCAGTATTTT. Protein: CASSEKATAGYSTDTQYF.

V and J are TRBV11-2 and TRBJ2-2; tentatively, D is TRBD1 (5 bases). Trimming took 2 bases from V and 7 from J, leaving 8 bases between them. Germline V gene sequence: CDR1 SGHAT, CDR2 FQNNGV. This CDR3 has 13 residues. The CDR3 region has the DNA TGTGCCAGCAGCTTATGGGGCGGCGGGGAGCTGTTTTTT. It translates to CASSLWGGGELFF.

This sequence joins TRBV6-1 and TRBJ1-5, with a possible D match to TRBD1 (5 bases). CDR3 length: 16 residues. The V and J ends lost 2 bases and 2 bases respectively, with 13 bases between them. Germline V gene sequence: CDR1 MNHNS, CDR2 SASEGT. The CDR3: CASSEWGGEGNQPQHF. The CDR3 nucleotides are TGTGCCAGCAGTGAATGGGGGGGGGAGGGCAATCAGCCCCAGCATTTT.

A word on this clone: At one end the junction does not follow the germline gene, possibly because of a read error. The J gene is TRBJ2-1, the V gene TRBV5-1, with no clear D. CDR1 and CDR2 from the germline V gene are SGHRS and YFSETQ. The CDR3 covers 14 residues. The chain's CDR3 is CASRWHPSSNEQFF. CDR3 in DNA: TGCGCCAGCAGGTGGCACCCCTCCTCCAATGAGCAGTTCTTC.

The chain couples TRBV10-3 to TRBJ2-3; tentatively, D is TRBD2 (7 bases). V lost 11 bases and J 1 base, leaving 19 bases between the germline ends. The CDR3 totals 15 residues. Looked up from germline, CDR1 is ENHRY and CDR2 is SYGVKD. CDR3 sequence (DNA): TGTGCCTCCCTTCCGGGGGCGGGGGGCACAGATACGCAGTATTTT. Translating gives CASLPGAGGTDTQYF.

This chain links TRBV11-2 with TRBJ1-2, with D possibly being TRBD1 (6 bases). This CDR3 contains 16 residues. The ends were cut back, 6 bases at V and 8 bases at J, with 25 bases in the middle. From germline, CDR1 is SGHAT and CDR2 FQNNGV. The CDR3 loop reads CASRAPFTGTSVGYTF. CDR3 nucleotide sequence: TGTGCCAGCAGAGCCCCTTTTACCGGGACATCTGTAGGCTACACCTTC.

This clone was seen a handful of times. The chain is built from TRBV4-1 and TRBJ2-5; either TRBD1 or TRBD2 may fit D (6 bases each). Deletions cut 3 bases from V and 2 bases from J, with 13 bases between. There are 15 residues in the CDR3. The germline gives CDR1 MGHRA, CDR2 YSYEKL. CDR3 nucleotides: TGCGCCAGCAGCCAGGGGGGCGGCACGCAAGAGACCCAGTACTTC. Protein product: CASSQGGGTQETQYF.

This clone was picked up one time. The J gene is TRBJ1-4, the V gene TRBV27; the D is unclear. Germline V gives CDR1 MNHEY, CDR2 SMNVEV (reference sequence). This CDR3 has 18 amino acids. Trimming removed 2 bases at V and 0 bases at J, with 16 bases between. The CDR3 DNA is TGTGCCAGCAGTTTAGGTATGCAGTCGATTGCAACTAATGAAAAACTGTTTTTT. It encodes CASSLGMQSIATNEKLFF.

The chain carries TRBV19 and TRBJ1-5; 8 bases are a match to TRBD1. The CDR3 is 14 residues long. CDR1 is LNHDA, CDR2 SQIVND, per germline (reference sequence). The trim removed 4 bases at V and 9 bases at J, leaving 8 bases unmatched. CDR3 DNA: TGTGCCAGTAGTAAACCCGGGACAGGTCTGCCCCAGCATTTT. Translating gives CASSKPGTGLPQHF.

The chain uses TRBV19 and TRBJ1-5, with a weak D call TRBD1 (5 bases). The CDR3 contains 19 residues. Trimming shortened V by 4 bases and J by 3 bases, and 25 bases separated the two germline ends. The germline V gene has CDR1 LNHDA and CDR2 SQIVND (reference sequence). CDR3 sequence: CASSNKRTTRPWNNQPQHF. The CDR3 nucleotides are TGTGCCAGTAGTAATAAAAGGACAACGAGACCTTGGAACAATCAGCCCCAGCATTTT.

The V call is TRBV27, the J call TRBJ2-7; 9 nucleotides agree with TRBD1. The V gene's germline CDR1 is MNHEY and CDR2 SMNVEV (reference sequence). J gave up 2 bases and V 5 bases, and 10 bases lay outside the gene matches. This CDR3 comprises 16 residues. In nucleotides, the CDR3 is TGTGCCAGCAGTCGAGTGGACAGGGGACGACCCTACGAGCAGTACGTC. It encodes CASSRVDRGRPYEQYV.

The chain is built from TRBV6-6 and TRBJ2-1; the match to TRBD2 covers 12 bases. CDR1 is MNHNY and CDR2 is SVGAGI in the germline V gene (reference sequence). The CDR3 is 15 amino acids. V shed 0 bases, J shed 7 bases, and the junction held 1 base outside the gene matches. The CDR3 reads CASSYSLAGGNEQFF. The CDR3 DNA reads as TGTGCCAGCAGTTACTCCCTAGCGGGGGGGAATGAGCAGTTCTTC.

The chain employs TRBV2 and TRBJ1-5, with no clear D. Germline CDR1 reads SNHLY; CDR2 reads FYNNEI. The V end was cut by 3 bases, the J end by 5 bases, with 11 bases between. The CDR3 covers 14 residues. The CDR3 here is CASSDRTADQPQHF. The CDR3 DNA follows: TGTGCCAGCAGTGATAGGACCGCCGATCAGCCCCAGCATTTT.

The chain couples TRBV21-1 to TRBJ1-5; the D call TRBD1 from the table was never checked on the DNA. TRBV21-1 is assigned pseudogene status. This CDR3 has 16 residues. As DNA, the CDR3 is TGTGCCAGCAGCAAACCGCGACAGGGGACCAATCAGCCCCAGCATTTT. Its protein is CASSKPRQGTNQPQHF.

The gene calls are TRBV10-1 and TRBJ2-2; D not certain. The CDR3 covers 13 residues. Germline V gene sequence: CDR1 WNHNN, CDR2 SYGVQD (reference sequence). Trimming removed 2 bases at V and 3 bases at J, with 4 bases between. CDR3 coding DNA: TGCGCCAGCAGTGAGGGGGACACCGGGGAGCTGTTTTTT. Amino acids: CASSEGDTGELFF.